A selection of T cell receptor beta chains follows, all from one sample in a study of molecular identifiers for immune sequencing clone quantification. TCRdb independently ran MiXCR on the PCR reads; one entry per CDR3 protein. This sample has tens of thousands of distinct CDR3 sequences, with 25% found just once. Sequencing used naive CD8+ T cells from blood, with Jurkat cell RNA spiked in. The receptors stem from a human donor in good health. Some libraries in this study had Jurkat cell RNA spiked in. Both conserved end residues are part of each CDR3. A D gene is named only where the DNA matches it firmly. Rows give clone size only sometimes, using once, few, many, or a class for an expanded clone.

D	V	size	J	CDR3	DNA
.	TRBV7-9	.	TRBJ2-1	CASSLVVTNEQFF	TGTGCCAGCAGCTTAGTCGTAACGAATGAGCAGTTCTTC
.	TRBV6-1	.	TRBJ2-2	CASSDGLSRTGELFF	TGTGCCAGCAGTGATGGACTATCGAGGACCGGGGAGCTGTTTTTT
.	TRBV4-2	.	TRBJ2-3	CASSQDNGRTDTPSF	TGTGCCAGCAGCCAAGATAACGGACGCACAGATACGCCGTCTTTT
.	TRBV7-6	.	TRBJ1-3	CASSPEAPGYTIYF	TGTGCCAGCAGCCCAGAGGCCCCCGGATACACCATATATTTT
TRBD1	TRBV3-1	.	TRBJ1-1	CASSLRDRGPLNTEAFF	TGTGCCAGCAGCCTACGGGACAGGGGGCCTCTGAACACTGAAGCTTTCTTT
TRBD2	TRBV19	few	TRBJ2-7	CASSNGLGVLYEQYF	TGTGCCAGTAGTAACGGACTAGGAGTCCTCTACGAGCAGTACTTC
TRBD1	TRBV20-1	few	TRBJ1-5	CSAREPGQLGWPQHF	TGCAGTGCTAGAGAGCCGGGACAGCTAGGTTGGCCCCAGCATTTT
.	TRBV12-3/TRBV12-4	many	TRBJ2-7	CASSFSLAGLYF	TGTGCCAGCAGTTTTTCGCTAGCTGGTTTGTACTTC
TRBD2	TRBV6-2/TRBV6-3	few	TRBJ2-5	CASSYQLPWTSGNQETQYF	TGTGCCAGCAGTTATCAACTACCCTGGACTAGCGGGAACCAAGAGACCCAGTACTTC
.	TRBV27	.	TRBJ2-7	CASGPHILNEQYF	TGTGCCAGCGGTCCACATATATTAAACGAGCAGTACTTC
TRBD2	TRBV13	.	TRBJ2-3	CASSSSLAGASTDTQYF	TGTGCCAGCAGCTCTTCTCTAGCGGGGGCGAGCACAGATACGCAGTATTTT
TRBD1	TRBV11-2	many	TRBJ2-1	CASSSTGTGVFF	TGTGCCAGCAGCTCTACCGGGACAGGGGTGTTCTTC
TRBD1	TRBV27	few	TRBJ1-2	CASSLSGTGVPFSGYTF	TGTGCCAGCAGTTTATCTGGGACAGGGGTTCCTTTTTCAGGCTACACCTTC
TRBD2	TRBV7-6	many	TRBJ2-2	CASSAPRLAGVVNTGELFF	TGTGCCAGCAGCGCACCCAGACTAGCGGGAGTCGTGAACACCGGGGAGCTGTTTTTT
.	TRBV12-3/TRBV12-4	.	TRBJ1-2	CASSRGGVNYGYTF	TGTGCCAGCAGTCGGGGGGGCGTTAACTATGGCTACACCTTC
TRBD2	TRBV19	few	TRBJ2-5	CASSPLPVRGLAFETQYF	TGTGCCAGTAGCCCGCTCCCCGTAAGAGGACTAGCGTTCGAGACCCAGTACTTC
TRBD1	TRBV6-1	.	TRBJ1-1	CASGETGARDTEAFF	TGTGCCAGCGGGGAGACAGGGGCGCGGGATACTGAAGCTTTCTTT
.	TRBV9	few	TRBJ2-6	CASGSSPPTSGANVLTF	TGTGCCAGCGGCTCCAGCCCGCCCACTTCTGGGGCCAACGTCCTGACTTTC
TRBD2	TRBV29-1	many	TRBJ2-3	CSVEGALAGGHPDTQYF	TGCAGCGTTGAAGGGGCGCTAGCGGGGGGGCATCCAGATACGCAGTATTTT
.	TRBV29-1	many	TRBJ2-7	CSVEVVQGGTYEQYF	TGCAGCGTTGAGGTTGTCCAGGGGGGAACCTACGAGCAGTACTTC
.	TRBV27	.	TRBJ2-1	CASSPTSSAYNDQFF	TGTGCCAGCAGTCCCACTAGCAGCGCCTACAATGACCAGTTCTTC
.	TRBV19	few	TRBJ1-4	CASSTPWKDRFDDEKLFF	TGTGCCAGTAGCACCCCTTGGAAGGACAGATTTGATGATGAAAAACTGTTTTTT
TRBD1	TRBV7-9	many	TRBJ1-1	CASTSTHRGGTEAFF	TGTGCCAGCACCTCAACTCACAGGGGGGGAACTGAAGCTTTCTTT
.	TRBV19	few	TRBJ2-3	CASSIFVGRRGDTQYF	TGTGCCAGTAGTATATTTGTGGGGAGGCGAGGAGATACGCAGTATTTT
TRBD1	TRBV5-6	many	TRBJ1-1	CASSSAELGQGWNTEAFF	TGTGCCAGCAGCTCCGCAGAACTGGGACAGGGCTGGAACACTGAAGCTTTCTTT
.	TRBV18	few	TRBJ1-4	CASSPSGLEKLFF	TGTGCCAGCTCACCGTCAGGGTTGGAAAAACTGTTTTTT
TRBD2	TRBV12-3/TRBV12-4	many	TRBJ2-3	CASSFWTSGESTDTQYF	TGTGCCAGCAGTTTTTGGACTAGCGGAGAGAGCACAGATACGCAGTATTTT